A single sample gave rise to the 11 T cell receptor beta chains below, sequenced in a study of metastatic and nonmetastatic thyroid tumors. TCRdb ran MiXCR on the PCR reads. Counted here are 20,000 or so clones, approximately 11% occurring once; the ten biggest clones make up roughly 30%. Not a single patient had been given any form of treatment at any point before undergoing thyroid surgery. Sequenced sample: blood. The receptors here all came from a female donor with papillary thyroid cancer or a benign thyroid nodule (not recorded which). Some clones in this sample may be carry-over from other donors' samples.

Only a few counts were recorded for this clone. The CDR3 carries no conserved terminal phenylalanine or tryptophan, so it likely arises from a read error. The chain combines TRBV6-6 with TRBJ1-2; 7 bases match TRBD1. The CDR3 runs to 16 residues. Trimming at V came to 1 base and at J to 8 bases, leaving 13 bases not matched to a gene. The V gene's germline CDR1 is MNHNY and CDR2 SVGAGI (reference sequence). CDR3 region: CASSYLGTGVEEGYTL. The CDR3 nucleotides read TGTGCCAGCAGTTACTTAGGAACAGGGGTTGAGGAAGGCTACACCCTC.

There are a few counts of this clone. This chain links TRBV4-1 with TRBJ1-5; D may be TRBD1 (5 bases). The CDR3 length is 18 residues. V was cut by 0 bases and J by 6 bases, with 21 bases left in between. The germline CDR1 and CDR2 sequences are MGHRA and YSYEKL. Here the CDR3 DNA reads TGCGCCAGCAGCCAAGATGACCCTATGGGGGGTGGGTTTCAGCCCCAGCATTTT. Translating it yields CASSQDDPMGGGFQPQHF.

This clone has ten or more counts. The V and J genes are TRBV4-1 and TRBJ2-1, with D possibly TRBD1 on 6 matching bases. The CDR3 extends over 15 amino acids. Germline V gene lookup returns CDR1 MGHRA and CDR2 YSYEKL. Deletions cut 0 bases from V and 3 bases from J, with 9 bases between. The CDR3 bases are TGCGCCAGCAGCCAAGAAAGGACAGACTACAATGAGCAGTTCTTC. It yields the protein CASSQERTDYNEQFF.

This clone was found many times. V gene TRBV5-1 combines with J gene TRBJ2-1; D gene ambiguous. Germline lookup yields CDR1 SGHRS and CDR2 YFSETQ. This CDR3 is 15 amino acids long. The germline V and J ends were trimmed by 1 base and 0 bases, with 8 bases remaining between them. This CDR3 is CASSLTPSSYNEQFF. The CDR3 DNA follows: TGCGCCAGCAGCTTGACCCCAAGCTCCTACAATGAGCAGTTCTTC.

The table lists this clone with many counts. The J gene is TRBJ2-1, the V gene TRBV5-1; TRBD2 might be the D (6 bases). Germline CDR1 and CDR2: SGHRS and YFSETQ. The CDR3 is 15 residues long. With 3 bases removed from V and 0 bases from J, the gap between germline ends came to 10 bases. The chain's CDR3 is CASSSGDLSYNEQFF. For the CDR3, the DNA is TGCGCCAGCAGCTCGGGGGACCTCTCCTACAATGAGCAGTTCTTC.

This clone is labeled as medium-sized. The chain joins TRBV28 to TRBJ2-7; 7 nucleotides align to TRBD1. CDR3 length: 13 amino acids. V dropped 5 bases and J dropped 3; count of bases not matched to a gene: 4. Germline V gives CDR1 MDHEN, CDR2 SYDVKM. The CDR3 DNA reads as TGTGCCAGCAGTCGGACAGGAGACTACGAGCAGTACTTC. Protein product: CASSRTGDYEQYF. Full variable domain (outside the CDR3, taken from reference TRBV28 and TRBJ2-7): DVKVTQSSRYLVKRTGEKVFLECVQDMDHENMFWYRQDPGLGLRLIYFSYDVKMKEKGDIPEGYSVSREKKERFSLILESASTNQTSMYLCASSRTGDYEQYFGPGTRLTVT.

In its sample, this clone was seen many times. V gene TRBV28 combines with J gene TRBJ2-2; 8 positions match TRBD1. The V segment lost 9 bases and the J segment 5 bases; nucleotides outside the gene matches: 5. CDR1 is MDHEN and CDR2 is SYDVKM in the germline V gene. The CDR3 has 13 residues. CDR3 protein: CASNRQGTGELFF. DNA for the CDR3: TGTGCCAGTAACCGACAGGGGACCGGGGAGCTGTTTTTT.

This clone came up a few times. The rearrangement links TRBV28 to TRBJ1-2; D is ambiguous. The CDR3 extends over 13 amino acids. Per the germline V gene, CDR1 is MDHEN and CDR2 is SYDVKM. The V end lost 2 bases, the J end lost 8 bases, and 12 bases lay between the germline ends. CDR3 protein: CASSLTEGLGYTF. CDR3 bases: TGTGCCAGCAGTTTAACTGAGGGTTTGGGCTACACCTTC.

This clone has just a few counts. Being one base from a much bigger clone, this may be a read error. The chain carries TRBV24-1 and TRBJ2-5; D is uncertain. This CDR3 has 14 residues. The V gene's germline CDR1 is KGHDR and CDR2 SFDVKD. CDR3 DNA: TGTGCCACCAGTGATTCGGTCATCCAAGATACCCAGTACTTC. Protein: CATSDSVIQDTQYF.

This clone was seen only a few times. This chain uses TRBV2 with TRBJ1-6; 9 bases are a match to TRBD1. This CDR3 has 14 amino acids. The junction had 7 bases not matched to a gene; V was cut back by 7 bases and J by 9 bases. Looked up from germline, CDR1 is SNHLY and CDR2 is FYNNEI. Written as DNA, the CDR3 is TGTGCCAGCACGACGGGGACAGGGAGTTCACCCCTCCACTTT. Translating gives CASTTGTGSSPLHF.

In its sample, this clone was seen a few times. This may come from a read error, since a much larger clone is one base off. The V and J genes are TRBV20-1 and TRBJ1-1; maybe TRBD1 (6 bases). Germline CDR1 is DFQATT and CDR2 is SNEGSKA (reference sequence). This CDR3 is built from 14 residues. V was shortened by 0 bases and J by 5 bases, with 13 bases between the two germline ends. The CDR3 DNA sequence: TGCAGTGCTAGAGATCTGGGCAGGGGTACTGAAGCTTTCTTT. It specifies CSARDLGRGTEAFF.